The rows below give T cell receptor beta chains drawn from one sample of a study of T cell repertoires in cytomegalovirus infection. TCRdb used MiXCR to reprocess the reads, holding one entry per CDR3 protein. Of roughly 150,000 distinct CDR3 sequences listed, 23% are singletons. Material: PBMCs. The source is a human donor in good health (CMV status not recorded). Some clones in this sample may be carry-over from other donors' samples. Both conserved end residues are part of each CDR3. The D gene is left open where the match is weak. Some rows have no size entry. The others give once, few or many, or a class for an expanded clone.

v_call	clone_size	j_call	d_call	cdr3_length	cdr3_aa	cdr3_nt
TRBV28	few	TRBJ2-1	TRBD2	14	CASSFESSGDEQFF	TGTGCCAGCAGTTTCGAGTCTAGCGGTGATGAGCAGTTCTTC
TRBV6-1	many	TRBJ2-2	-	15	CASRGAVPNTGELFF	TGTGCCAGCAGGGGGGCAGTCCCGAACACCGGGGAGCTGTTTTTT
TRBV11-2	many	TRBJ1-1	TRBD1	13	CASREDRVTEAFF	TGTGCCAGCAGGGAAGACAGGGTCACTGAAGCTTTCTTT
TRBV7-8	many	TRBJ1-6	-	15	CASSLNSNHNSPLHF	TGTGCCAGCAGCTTAAACAGTAACCATAATTCACCCCTCCACTTT
TRBV7-2	many	TRBJ2-5	TRBD2	13	CASSLGEGETQYF	TGTGCCAGCAGCTTGGGGGAGGGGGAGACCCAGTACTTC
TRBV28	few	TRBJ1-5	TRBD1	14	CASHRGQGNQPQHF	TGTGCCAGTCACCGGGGACAGGGCAATCAGCCCCAGCATTTT
TRBV20-1	few	TRBJ2-2	-	15	CSASSMQANTGELFF	TGCAGTGCCTCTAGCATGCAAGCCAACACCGGGGAGCTGTTTTTT
TRBV20-1	-	TRBJ1-1	-	12	CSARGGNTEAFF	TGCAGTGCTAGAGGGGGGAACACTGAAGCTTTCTTT
TRBV7-9	few	TRBJ2-5	-	13	CASRSGEVETQYF	TGTGCCAGCAGGTCGGGGGAGGTAGAGACCCAGTACTTC
TRBV5-6	few	TRBJ1-1	TRBD1	13	CASSWSGGTEAFF	TGTGCCAGCAGCTGGTCAGGGGGAACTGAAGCTTTCTTT
TRBV25-1	-	TRBJ2-1	TRBD2	15	CASRPQREFYNEQFF	TGTGCCAGCAGGCCCCAGCGGGAGTTCTACAATGAGCAGTTCTTC
TRBV28	-	TRBJ2-3	-	14	CASSPGSMTDTQYF	TGTGCCAGCAGCCCCGGTTCGATGACAGATACGCAGTATTTT
TRBV5-1	-	TRBJ2-6	-	17	CASSLAGASSGANVLTF	TGCGCCAGCAGCTTGGCAGGCGCCAGCTCTGGGGCCAACGTCCTGACTTTC
TRBV6-6	few	TRBJ2-7	-	12	CASSYAFYEQYF	TGTGCCAGCAGTTACGCCTTCTACGAGCAGTACTTC
TRBV30	few	TRBJ1-2	TRBD1	15	CAWSPTGTGGHGYTF	TGTGCCTGGAGTCCAACCGGGACAGGGGGCCATGGCTACACCTTC
TRBV15	-	TRBJ2-5	-	13	CATSRNYQETQYF	TGTGCCACCAGCCGGAACTACCAAGAGACCCAGTACTTC
TRBV7-2	many	TRBJ2-3	-	12	CASSRNTDTQYF	TGTGCCAGCAGCCGGAACACAGATACGCAGTATTTT
TRBV4-2	-	TRBJ2-7	TRBD1	15	CASSPGTEHRYEQYF	TGTGCCAGCAGCCCCGGGACAGAACATCGCTACGAGCAGTACTTC
TRBV6-2/TRBV6-3	few	TRBJ1-5	-	17	CASSYWDPGREDQPQHF	TGTGCCAGCAGTTACTGGGATCCAGGGAGGGAGGATCAGCCCCAGCATTTT
TRBV7-4	-	TRBJ1-5	-	17	CASSLDPPGRSNQPQHF	TGTGCCAGCAGCTTAGATCCACCAGGGCGAAGCAATCAGCCCCAGCATTTT
TRBV11-2	many	TRBJ2-3	-	17	CASSLAPQAVGPDTQYF	TGTGCCAGCAGCTTAGCCCCACAGGCGGTGGGGCCAGATACGCAGTATTTT
TRBV30	-	TRBJ1-4	-	16	CAWSVKGTRANEKLFF	TGTGCCTGGAGTGTAAAGGGGACCAGGGCTAATGAAAAACTGTTTTTT
TRBV9	-	TRBJ2-7	-	12	CASGDLSYEQYF	TGTGCCAGCGGGGACCTAAGCTACGAGCAGTACTTC
TRBV10-3	-	TRBJ2-1	TRBD2	13	CAISLAGDNEQFF	TGTGCCATCTCCCTAGCGGGGGACAATGAGCAGTTCTTC
TRBV2	-	TRBJ2-6	-	16	CASSDFGGAGANVLTF	TGTGCCAGCAGTGATTTTGGGGGCGCTGGGGCCAACGTCCTGACTTTC
TRBV12-5	many	TRBJ2-1	TRBD2	18	CASGLALAGFSSYNEQFF	TGTGCTAGTGGTTTAGCACTAGCGGGGTTCAGCTCCTACAATGAGCAGTTCTTC
TRBV2	many	TRBJ1-6	-	13	CASSHLSNSPLHF	TGTGCCAGCAGCCACCTATCTAATTCACCCCTCCACTTT
TRBV28	few	TRBJ2-2	TRBD1	20	CASSYPRRNPDRELAGELFF	TGTGCCAGCAGTTACCCGCGGCGGAACCCGGACAGGGAATTGGCCGGGGAGCTGTTTTTT
TRBV7-2	many	TRBJ2-1	-	15	CASSLVAGMKNEQFF	TGTGCCAGCAGCTTAGTGGCAGGGATGAAAAATGAGCAGTTCTTC
TRBV12-5	-	TRBJ2-1	TRBD1	13	CASGRDSYNEQFF	TGTGCTAGTGGCAGGGACAGTTACAATGAGCAGTTCTTC
TRBV7-6	-	TRBJ1-1	-	13	CASSLAEGRAAFF	TGTGCCAGCAGCTTAGCTGAGGGGCGGGCAGCTTTCTTT
TRBV24-1	few	TRBJ2-1	-	17	CATSDPAGLDSYNEQFF	TGTGCCACCAGTGATCCTGCCGGACTGGATTCCTACAATGAGCAGTTCTTC
TRBV7-2	many	TRBJ1-6	-	13	CASHELRNSPLHF	TGTGCCAGCCACGAATTGAGAAATTCACCCCTCCACTTT
TRBV5-1	-	TRBJ2-1	TRBD2	14	CASSRTSGRVEQFF	TGCGCCAGCAGCAGGACTAGCGGGAGGGTTGAGCAGTTCTTC
TRBV28	many	TRBJ2-7	-	13	CASSFDRPYEQYF	TGTGCCAGCAGCTTCGACAGGCCCTACGAGCAGTACTTC
TRBV12-5	many	TRBJ2-1	TRBD2	20	CASGSPPGLAGGNSYNEQFF	TGTGCTAGTGGTAGTCCTCCGGGACTAGCGGGGGGAAACTCCTACAATGAGCAGTTCTTC
TRBV28	-	TRBJ2-1	-	14	CASRLSDNYNEQFF	TGTGCCAGCAGGCTAAGCGACAATTACAATGAGCAGTTCTTC
TRBV29-1	-	TRBJ2-7	TRBD1	14	CSVDRQGTSSEQYF	TGCAGCGTTGACCGACAGGGGACCTCAAGCGAGCAGTACTTC
TRBV19	few	TRBJ1-1	-	13	CASSVGANTEAFF	TGTGCCAGTAGTGTCGGGGCCAACACTGAAGCTTTCTTT
TRBV12-3/TRBV12-4	few	TRBJ1-1	-	15	CASSSQPTVNTEAFF	TGTGCCAGCAGTTCCCAACCGACAGTCAACACTGAAGCTTTCTTT
TRBV7-2	many	TRBJ1-5	-	15	CASSLEGYSNQPQHF	TGTGCCAGCAGCTTAGAAGGGTATAGCAATCAGCCCCAGCATTTT
TRBV12-3/TRBV12-4	-	TRBJ2-2	-	15	CARTVWLLRTGELFF	TGTGCCAGGACCGTATGGCTCCTCCGGACCGGGGAGCTGTTTTTT
TRBV7-2	many	TRBJ2-3	TRBD2	16	CASSLALAARTDTQYF	TGTGCCAGCAGCTTAGCGCTAGCGGCACGCACAGATACGCAGTATTTT
TRBV6-8	-	TRBJ2-2	-	13	CASSYSGTGELFF	TGTGCCAGCAGTTACTCCGGCACCGGGGAGCTGTTTTTT
TRBV6-5	-	TRBJ2-6	-	16	CASSYSLSAGANVLTF	TGTGCCAGCAGTTACTCTCTTAGTGCTGGGGCCAACGTCCTGACTTTC
TRBV11-3	-	TRBJ1-3	-	13	CASSLGEENTIYF	TGTGCCAGCAGCTTAGGGGAAGAAAACACCATATATTTT
TRBV13	-	TRBJ2-3	TRBD2	16	CASSLGLAGETDTQYF	TGTGCCAGCAGCTTAGGCCTAGCGGGGGAGACAGATACGCAGTATTTT
TRBV20-1	-	TRBJ2-4	-	13	CSAQLPGRNIQYF	TGCAGTGCCCAACTACCAGGGAGAAACATTCAGTACTTC
TRBV2	few	TRBJ2-5	TRBD2	15	CASSESRGGRETQYF	TGTGCCAGCAGTGAATCGCGGGGGGGCCGGGAGACCCAGTACTTC
TRBV5-5	-	TRBJ1-1	-	13	CASSLESRGGAFF	TGTGCCAGCAGCTTGGAATCACGGGGGGGGGCTTTCTTT
TRBV14	-	TRBJ1-2	-	14	CASSQEPTKEGYTF	TGTGCCAGCAGCCAAGAGCCCACAAAGGAGGGCTACACCTTC
TRBV4-1	-	TRBJ2-5	-	13	CASSQGMEETQYF	TGCGCCAGCAGCCAGGGGATGGAGGAGACCCAGTACTTC
TRBV28	few	TRBJ2-7	TRBD1	13	CASSSNTGGEQYF	TGTGCCAGCAGCTCCAATACAGGGGGCGAGCAGTACTTC
TRBV4-1	-	TRBJ1-3	TRBD1	13	CASSQVHRGTIYF	TGCGCCAGCAGCCAAGTCCACAGGGGTACCATATATTTT
TRBV20-1	few	TRBJ1-1	TRBD1	16	CSADSTGGARNTEAFF	TGCAGTGCAGACTCCACAGGGGGCGCGAGGAACACTGAAGCTTTCTTT
TRBV12-3/TRBV12-4	-	TRBJ1-4	-	14	CASSLGSTNEKLFF	TGTGCCAGCAGTTTAGGCTCAACTAATGAAAAACTGTTTTTT
TRBV19	-	TRBJ1-1	-	14	CASSVDGLNTEAFF	TGTGCCAGTAGTGTCGACGGATTGAACACTGAAGCTTTCTTT
TRBV20-1	-	TRBJ2-5	-	16	CSARDLILDYQETQYF	TGCAGTGCTAGAGATTTGATCTTGGACTACCAAGAGACCCAGTACTTC
TRBV7-2	many	TRBJ2-4	-	13	CASSPRSGDIQYF	TGTGCCAGCAGCCCCAGGTCCGGGGACATTCAGTACTTC